The 2 T cell receptor beta chains below all came from one sample that was sequenced in a study of T-cell memory formation after mild COVID-19 listed by TCRdb under 2021. The library was made by 5' RACE. The reads were generated on an Illumina NovaSeq 6000. Through fastp at Q25 and MiXCR, TCRdb rebuilt clones from the public reads, retaining in-frame beta chains. Under each unique CDR3 protein, matching rows form one entry showing the most common genes and DNA. The sample table holds roughly 300,000 distinct CDR3 sequences, of which roughly 8% were seen once. 20% to 25% of the sample rests with the top ten. Source material: PBMCs or a T cell subset sorted from them (not recorded which). The receptors here all came from a man aged 18 to 35 who had mild COVID-19 (a few samples of this study predate the infection). The sample titles of this study are shuffled in the database, so cell type and time point are left out; the donor was told from shared clones.

The CDR3 region has the DNA TGTGCCAGCAGTTACTCCGTCCGTACTGATGGCTACACCTTC. Residues: CASSYSVRTDGYTF. V is TRBV6-2 or TRBV6-3 and J is TRBJ1-2; D not certain. The V end lost 0 bases, the J end lost 6 bases, and 11 bases lay between the germline ends. The CDR3 is 14 amino acids. Germline V gene data show CDR1 as MNHEY and CDR2 as SVGEGT.

The V call is TRBV5-1, the J call TRBJ1-4; 7 bases are a match to TRBD1. Trimming removed 3 bases from V and 5 bases from J; junction bases left unmatched: 7. This CDR3 has 15 amino acids. CDR1 SGHRS and CDR2 YFSETQ come from the germline V gene. As DNA, the CDR3 is TGCGCCAGCAGCTCCGGACAGGCGACAAATGAAAAACTGTTTTTT. It translates to CASSSGQATNEKLFF.